This T cell receptor beta chain was sequenced during a study of T cells in localized non-small cell lung cancer. To note about this clone: Its antigen is as yet unknown.

Profiling relied on immunoSEQ multiplex PCR, and the TCRdb table lists in-frame clones only, not all of them. The sample lists roughly 21,000 clones, over 75% occurring once. Study findings and constraints: As only one tumor region underwent sequencing, heterogeneity remains possible. Exceeding tumor, uninvolved adjacent lung had the highest T cell clonality. A median of about 50 clones ranked among the top 100 in tumor appeared in adjacent lung.

Source: peripheral blood, taken before any cancer treatment. The source is a woman aged 40-70 years with stage I lung adenocarcinoma.

This chain's CDR3 is CASSPRALTGEQYF. CDR3 DNA sequence: TGTGCCAGCAGTCCCAGGGCGTTAACGGGCGAGCAGTACTTC. The rearrangement joins TRBV27 to TRBJ2-7, with TRBD1 as a possible D gene (5 bases). In germline, CDR1 is MNHEY, CDR2 SMNVEV (reference sequence). V was shortened by 5 bases and J by 6 bases, with 17 bases between the two germline ends. The CDR3 spans 14 residues.